This T cell receptor (beta chain) derives from a study of blood T cell repertoires in COVID-19. Study context: The United States, Italy and Spain supplied acute and convalescent COVID-19 samples. Nucleic acid was either cDNA or gDNA, and it came from T cells, B-cell-depleted T cells, or PBMCs.

In the original workflow: Estimates of nucleated cell counts were drawn from the amplification of reference gene primers. Only in-frame clones appear in the TCRdb table, and some are missing; sequencing was by immunoSEQ multiplex PCR. V and J calls and clone size follow that table, whereas D and trimming were derived from the DNA. This sample yields 150,000 to 200,000 clones, of which approximately 86% are seen a single time; more than 7.5% belongs to the top ten. This clone was found a few times. V lost 6 bases, J lost 1 base, and 12 bases lay in between. This CDR3 comprises 15 residues. CDR1 is SNHLY, CDR2 FYNNEI, per germline.

V is TRBV2 and J is TRBJ2-2; D might be TRBD1 (6 bases). This receptor was obtained from a man in his fifties or sixties with active or convalescent COVID-19. Sequencing was performed on peripheral blood. DNA for the CDR3: TGTGCCAGCAGGCCGGACAGAGTGAACACCGGGGAGCTGTTTTTT. Residues: CASRPDRVNTGELFF. Combining the CDR3 with reference TRBV2 and TRBJ2-2 gives the whole variable domain EPEVTQTPSHQVTQMGQEVILRCVPISNHLYFYWYRQILGQKVEFLVSFYNNEISEKSEIFDDQFSVERPDGSNFTLKIRSTKLEDSAMYFCASRPDRVNTGELFFGEGSRLTVL.